This T cell receptor beta chain was identified in a study of T cell repertoires in cytomegalovirus infection. This CDR3 has 12 residues. V lost 1 base, J lost 3 bases, and 4 bases lay in between. CDR1 is SGHTA and CDR2 is FQGNSA in the germline V gene. In its sample, this clonotype was seen many times. Its antigen is still unknown. Study-level results: People with CMV and the relevant HLA were identified by cumulative public TCR beta family frequency. Ex vivo responses were dominated by HLA-C-restricted CMV-specific TCR beta clonotypes.

TCRdb itself ran the reads through MiXCR, one entry per CDR3 protein. The data contain over 100,000 distinct CDR3 sequences, 16% of them seen just once; the ten biggest clones take up 8% to 9.5%. The clonotype was recovered from a human donor in good health (CMV status not recorded). Some clones in this sample may be carry-over from other donors' samples. The sequencing sample was made of PBMCs. The rearrangement joins TRBV7-2 to TRBJ2-7, with unresolved D. CDR3 bases: TGTGCCAGCAGCTTAGGACGCTACGAGCAGTACTTC. This translates into CASSLGRYEQYF.